One sample yielded the 13 T cell receptor beta chains listed below, sequenced in a study of T cell responses to AZD1222 COVID-19 vaccine. The assay was immunoSEQ multiplex PCR, and TCRdb's table has in-frame clones only and misses some. The data hold about 180,000 clones, with roughly nine tenths observed a single time. This sample comprised peripheral blood, obtained on day 0 of AZD1222 vaccination. The receptor set was obtained from an adult in good health.

The genes are TRBV3-1 (or the pseudogene TRBV3-2) and TRBJ2-7; D gene ambiguous. The V end lost 1 base, the J end lost 5 bases, and 6 bases lay between the germline ends. The CDR3 sequence is 12 residues long. Per the germline V gene, CDR1 is LGHDT and CDR2 is YNNKEL (reference sequence). DNA for the CDR3: TGTGCCAGCAGCCAAGTGGGTAACGAGCAGTACTTC. Translation: CASSQVGNEQYF.

This clone was detected only once. J is TRBJ2-3 and V is TRBV5-1, with 9 bases fitting TRBD2. V shed 6 bases, J shed 0 bases, and the junction held 2 bases outside the gene matches. The germline V gene encodes CDR1 SGHRS and CDR2 YFSETQ. This CDR3 is 14 amino acids long. As DNA, the CDR3 is TGCGCCAGCAAGACTAGCGGAAGCACAGATACGCAGTATTTT. This sequence encodes CASKTSGSTDTQYF.

The V gene is TRBV6-2 or TRBV6-3, the J gene TRBJ2-5; 10 nucleotides agree with TRBD2. Germline loops: CDR1 MNHEY, CDR2 SVGEGT. The CDR3 contains 16 residues. V shed 6 bases, J shed 4 bases, and the junction held 11 bases outside the gene matches. The DNA for the CDR3 is TGTGCCAGCAGCCCCTCCGGGACTAGCGAGGCAGAGACCCAGTACTTC. This sequence encodes CASSPSGTSEAETQYF.

The chain recombines TRBV7-9 with TRBJ2-5, with TRBD2 matching 9 bases. The CDR3 sequence is 14 residues long. Germline V gene data show CDR1 as SEHNR and CDR2 as FQNEAQ (reference sequence). The V and J ends lost 5 bases and 5 bases, in that order; junction bases with no gene match: 6. Written as DNA, the CDR3 is TGTGCCAGCAGCCGCGGACTAGCGTGGGAGACCCAGTACTTC. Amino acids: CASSRGLAWETQYF.

The V gene is TRBV5-6, the J gene TRBJ1-3; no firm D call. From germline, CDR1 is SGHDT and CDR2 YYEEEE. V gave up 0 bases and J gave up 0 bases, with 10 bases separating them. This CDR3 has 16 residues. The CDR3 loop reads CASSLDGIFSGNTIYF. The CDR3 nucleotides are TGTGCCAGCAGCTTGGACGGGATCTTCTCTGGAAACACCATATATTTT. Full variable domain (rest looked up from reference TRBV5-6 and TRBJ1-3): DAGVTQSPTHLIKTRGQQVTLRCSPKSGHDTVSWYQQALGQGPQFIFQYYEEEERQRGNFPDRFSGHQFPNYSSELNVNALLLGDSALYLCASSLDGIFSGNTIYFGEGSWLTVV.

The rearrangement links TRBV6-4 to TRBJ2-3; no clear D gene. V was cut by 5 bases and J by 4 bases, with 10 bases left in between. The CDR3 is made up of 13 amino acids. CDR1 is MRHNA and CDR2 is SNTAGT in the germline V gene. The CDR3 here is CASSRTRADTQYF. CDR3 bases: TGTGCCAGCAGTAGGACCCGGGCAGATACGCAGTATTTT.

The V and J genes are TRBV18 and TRBJ1-1; D is ambiguous. This CDR3 is built from 16 residues. Trimming stripped 1 base from V and 0 bases from J, with 12 bases between. Germline CDR1 and CDR2: KGHSH and LQKENI. The CDR3 sequence is CASSPLLGGLNTEAFF. The CDR3 DNA is TGTGCCAGCTCACCACTCCTAGGAGGGTTGAACACTGAAGCTTTCTTT.

The V call is TRBV4-1, the J call TRBJ2-2; 9 nucleotides match TRBD2. The CDR3 contains 17 residues. V trimming: 0 bases; J trimming: 4 bases; junction bases outside the gene matches: 6. CDR1 and CDR2 from the germline V gene are MGHRA and YSYEKL. The CDR3 is CASSQDYLAGPTGELFF. The CDR3 DNA reads TGCGCCAGCAGCCAAGATTACCTAGCGGGACCCACCGGGGAGCTGTTTTTT.

The CDR3 nucleotides read TGTGCCAGCAGTCCCGGGTACAATGAGCAGTTCTTC. Translation: CASSPGYNEQFF. This sequence joins TRBV3-1 (or the pseudogene TRBV3-2) and TRBJ2-1; D gene ambiguous. The CDR3 runs to 12 residues. The V end was cut by 6 bases, the J end by 4 bases, with 7 bases between. Germline lookup yields CDR1 LGHDT and CDR2 YNNKEL (reference sequence).

The chain has TRBV24-1 and TRBJ2-1, with 8 bases matching TRBD1. Germline values: CDR1 KGHDR, CDR2 SFDVKD. The V gene end was trimmed by 3 bases and the J gene end by 4 bases; junction bases not matched to a gene: 4. The CDR3 is 15 amino acids. CDR3 sequence (DNA): TGTGCCACCAGTGATAGGACAGGGCTTTACAATGAGCAGTTCTTC. This sequence encodes CATSDRTGLYNEQFF.

The gene calls are TRBV11-2 and TRBJ1-3; D is uncertain. CDR1 and CDR2 (germline): SGHAT, FQNNGV. The CDR3 has 16 amino acids. Between the trimmed V and J ends, which lost 0 bases and 0 bases, there was a span of 9 bases. CDR3 loop: CASSLEVRASGNTIYF. The CDR3 DNA is TGTGCCAGCAGCTTAGAAGTGAGGGCCTCTGGAAACACCATATATTTT.

V is TRBV4-1 and J is TRBJ2-7; 10 nucleotides agree with TRBD2. The germline CDR1 and CDR2 sequences are MGHRA and YSYEKL. Unmatched junction bases numbered 6, after V lost 4 bases and J lost 0 bases. CDR3 length equals 16 residues. CDR3 DNA sequence: TGCGCCAGCAGCCCGGGTAGCGGGGGGAGCTCCTACGAGCAGTACTTC. This sequence encodes CASSPGSGGSSYEQYF.

The chain carries TRBV12-5 and TRBJ2-3; no definite D call. The CDR3 is 15 residues long. CDR1 is LGHNT and CDR2 is FRNRAP in the germline V gene. Trimming stripped 5 bases from V and 4 bases from J, with 16 bases between. CDR3 in DNA: TGTGCTAGTGGTCGTGACGCCCGCACGGCAGATACGCAGTATTTT. Protein product: CASGRDARTADTQYF. The whole variable domain, remainder taken from reference TRBV12-5 and TRBJ2-3, is DARVTQTPRHKVTEMGQEVTMRCQPILGHNTVFWYRQTMMQGLELLAYFRNRAPLDDSGMPKDRFSAEMPDATLATLKIQPSEPRDSAVYFCASGRDARTADTQYFGPGTRLTVL.